The sequence of this T cell receptor beta chain was determined in a study of patients and donors after allogeneic stem cell transplantation. MiXCR was run by TCRdb on the RT-PCR reads, yielding one entry per CDR3 protein. The table lists 150,000 to 200,000 distinct CDR3 sequences, 30% of them singletons. V was pared by 8 bases and J by 0 bases, with 14 bases between. There are 16 residues in the CDR3. From germline, CDR1 is MNHEY and CDR2 SVGAGI. V and J are TRBV6-5 and TRBJ1-6, with D uncertain. The source of this sequence is a human donor who was either an allogeneic HSCT recipient or a stem cell or donor lymphocyte infusion donor (not recorded which). It is not recorded whose cells these are; they may come from a transplant donor. Sequencing input: blood, either unsorted or a sorted T cell fraction (not recorded which). The CDR3 DNA follows: TGTGCCAGCCGGCCGGACTCTAGCTCCTATAATTCACCCCTCCACTTT. Protein: CASRPDSSSYNSPLHF.